One and the same sample provided the 27 T cell receptor beta chains below, sequenced in a study of blood T cell repertoires in COVID-19. Only in-frame clones appear in the TCRdb table, and some are missing; sequencing was by immunoSEQ multiplex PCR. The sample holds 200,000 or so clones, roughly 85% seen once. Specimen: peripheral blood. The source of these receptors is a woman in her 30s with acute or convalescent COVID-19.

The chain employs TRBV19 and TRBJ1-2; 10 nucleotides match TRBD1. Unmatched junction bases numbered 8, after V lost 6 bases and J lost 4 bases. Germline loops: CDR1 LNHDA, CDR2 SQIVND (reference sequence). The CDR3 loop spans 15 amino acids. The CDR3 region is CASRSADRGFYGYTF. DNA of the CDR3: TGTGCCAGTAGGTCAGCGGACAGGGGGTTCTATGGCTACACCTTC.

The chain couples TRBV4-3 to TRBJ2-5, with TRBD1 identical over 9 bases. From germline, CDR1 is LGHNA and CDR2 YSLEER. This CDR3 contains 15 residues. With V trimmed by 3 bases and J by 4 bases, 6 bases remained unmatched. The CDR3 loop is CASSQGTGYGETQYF. The CDR3 nucleotides are TGCGCCAGCAGCCAGGGGACAGGGTACGGAGAGACCCAGTACTTC.

J is TRBJ1-4 and V is TRBV9; no definite D call. The V gene's germline CDR1 is SGDLS and CDR2 YYNGEE. The CDR3 has 13 residues. Trimming cost V 0 bases and J 6 bases, with 6 bases left between them. As DNA, the CDR3 is TGTGCCAGCAGCGTAGCGGGAGATGAAAAACTGTTTTTT. It yields the protein CASSVAGDEKLFF.

This chain connects TRBV11-2 to TRBJ2-5; the match to TRBD2 covers 7 bases. The CDR3 has 15 residues. Germline V gives CDR1 SGHAT, CDR2 FQNNGV. The V segment lost 3 bases and the J segment 1 base; nucleotides outside the gene matches: 5. The CDR3 protein is CASSFGSGLQETQYF. CDR3 nucleotides: TGTGCCAGCAGCTTTGGTAGCGGGCTCCAAGAGACCCAGTACTTC.

This clone was seen more than once but under ten times. CDR3 in DNA: TGTGCCAGCAGCCAATGGACAGGGCGTGGGGATGGCTACACCTTC. Its protein is CASSQWTGRGDGYTF. This sequence joins TRBV11-2 and TRBJ1-2, with 8 bases matching TRBD1. Per the germline V gene, CDR1 is SGHAT and CDR2 is FQNNGV. The trim removed 5 bases at V and 6 bases at J, leaving 11 bases unmatched. The CDR3 length is 15 residues.

The rearrangement uses TRBV28 and TRBJ1-5; D not certain. Germline CDR1 and CDR2: MDHEN and SYDVKM. This CDR3 spans 13 amino acids. Trimming cost V 3 bases and J 5 bases, with 8 bases left between them. The CDR3 reads CASSLEGYQPQHF. In nucleotides, the CDR3 is TGTGCCAGCAGTTTGGAGGGTTATCAGCCCCAGCATTTT.

CDR3 residues: CASSSGTAGLGTDTQYF. The DNA for the CDR3 is TGTGCCAGCAGTTCCGGGACTGCAGGCCTTGGCACAGATACGCAGTATTTT. This chain joins TRBV2 and TRBJ2-3; tentative D call: TRBD2 (6 bases). The length of the CDR3 is 17 residues. Germline V gene sequence: CDR1 SNHLY, CDR2 FYNNEI. The V end lost 5 bases, the J end lost 1 base, and 19 bases lay between the germline ends.

The V and J genes are TRBV5-4 and TRBJ1-4, with 9 bases that match TRBD1. The CDR3 is 16 amino acids. Germline trimming cut 0 bases from V and 5 bases from J; bases unmatched to any gene: 5. Germline V gives CDR1 SGHNT, CDR2 YYREEE (reference sequence). CDR3 nucleotide sequence: TGTGCCAGCAGCTTGGGGGGGACAGGGTACAATGAAAAACTGTTTTTT. It specifies CASSLGGTGYNEKLFF.

This clone has more than one count but fewer than ten. The chain couples TRBV19 to TRBJ1-6, with D unresolved. This CDR3 is 17 amino acids long. V was clipped by 4 bases and J by 0 bases, with 13 bases between them. Germline V gives CDR1 LNHDA, CDR2 SQIVND (reference sequence). CDR3 nucleotide sequence: TGTGCCAGTAGTAGCTTGGTGACAAGCTCCTATAATTCACCCCTCCACTTT. Its translation is CASSSLVTSSYNSPLHF.

V is TRBV19 and J is TRBJ2-7; possible D gene TRBD2, 6 bases. This CDR3 is built from 14 residues. Germline CDR1 reads LNHDA; CDR2 reads SQIVND (reference sequence). Between the trimmed V and J ends, which lost 3 bases and 4 bases, there was a span of 13 bases. CDR3: CASSIAGRLYEQYF. CDR3 coding DNA: TGTGCCAGTAGTATCGCGGGGCGTCTTTACGAGCAGTACTTC.

This clone was detected only once. The genes are TRBV10-2 and TRBJ2-7, with TRBD2 matching over 13 bases. V lost 8 bases to trimming and J lost 4 bases; unmatched junction nucleotides: 8. The CDR3 sequence is 15 residues long. Germline V lookup: CDR1 WSHSY, CDR2 SAAADI. Here the CDR3 DNA reads TGCGCCAGCGGAGGACTAGCGGGAGTCATGTACGAGCAGTACTTC. This sequence encodes CASGGLAGVMYEQYF.

The CDR3 reads CSVEDLAGAYGYTF. The CDR3 nucleotides read TGCAGCGTTGAAGATCTGGCAGGGGCCTATGGCTACACCTTC. The chain uses TRBV29-1 and TRBJ1-2; D possibly corresponds to TRBD1 (6 bases). V gave up 0 bases and J gave up 4 bases, with 12 bases separating them. The germline V gene has CDR1 SQVTM and CDR2 ANQGSEA. CDR3 size: 14 residues.

This chain joins TRBV28 and TRBJ1-3; D may be TRBD1 (5 bases). V dropped 1 base and J dropped 2 bases, with 6 bases sitting between them. CDR3 length equals 14 residues. Germline CDR1 is MDHEN and CDR2 is SYDVKM. In DNA form, the CDR3 reads TGTGCCAGCAGTTTATCGGGGGCTGGAAACACCATATATTTT. Translation: CASSLSGAGNTIYF.

This clone was seen a few times. This chain joins TRBV21-1 and TRBJ2-1; TRBD2, the table's D call, was not compared with the DNA. TRBV21-1 is flagged as a pseudogene. The CDR3 contains 17 residues. CDR3 sequence: CASSKDWREGSYNEQFF. CDR3 sequence (DNA): TGTGCCAGCAGCAAAGACTGGCGGGAGGGATCCTACAATGAGCAGTTCTTC.

The count of this clone is one. J is TRBJ1-4 and V is TRBV30, with D tentatively TRBD1 (5 bases). The germline V gene encodes CDR1 GTSNPN and CDR2 SVGIG (reference sequence). The length of the CDR3 is 14 residues. V was trimmed by 0 bases and J by 8 bases, leaving 13 bases between them. The CDR3, as DNA: TGTGCCTGGAGTGTAGGGCAGGGAAGGGAAAAACTGTTTTTT. This sequence encodes CAWSVGQGREKLFF. Together with reference TRBV30 and TRBJ1-4, the CDR3 gives the full variable domain: SQTIHQWPATLVQPVGSPLSLECTVEGTSNPNLYWYRQAAGRGLQLLFYSVGIGQISSEVPQNLSASRPQDRQFILSSKKLLLSDSGFYLCAWSVGQGREKLFFGSGTQLSVL.

This sequence joins TRBV7-3 and TRBJ2-5, with 15 bases identical to TRBD2. V was clipped by 4 bases and J by 1 base; unmatched bases: 1. Germline CDR1 is SGHTA and CDR2 is FQGTGA. CDR3 length equals 16 residues. The CDR3 spells CASSSGLAGGQETQYF. The CDR3 region has the DNA TGTGCCAGCAGCTCGGGACTAGCGGGGGGCCAAGAGACCCAGTACTTC. Filled out from reference TRBV7-3 and TRBJ2-5, the complete variable domain reads GAGVSQTPSNKVTEKGKYVELRCDPISGHTALYWYRQSLGQGPEFLIYFQGTGAADDSGLPNDRFFAVRPEGSVSTLKIQRTERGDSAVYLCASSSGLAGGQETQYFGPGTRLLVL.

A few counts support this clone. J is TRBJ1-5 and V is TRBV6-1; D gene uncertain. V was cut by 1 base and J by 0 bases, with 10 bases left in between. From germline, CDR1 is MNHNS and CDR2 SASEGT. This CDR3 is built from 16 residues. CDR3: CASSEGGGGSNQPQHF. CDR3 sequence (DNA): TGTGCCAGCAGTGAAGGGGGAGGAGGTAGCAATCAGCCCCAGCATTTT.

Concerning this clone itself: Other DNA sequences in this sample translate to the same CDR3. The chain recombines TRBV12-3 or TRBV12-4 with TRBJ1-1; D is unresolved. This CDR3 spans 13 amino acids. Trimming stripped 6 bases from V and 0 bases from J, with 8 bases between. The CDR3 loop is CASRRGLNTEAFF. The CDR3 DNA follows: TGTGCCAGCAGACGAGGGCTGAACACTGAAGCTTTCTTT.

V usage is TRBV6-5 and J usage is TRBJ2-1; 8 positions agree with TRBD1. The germline V gene has CDR1 MNHEY and CDR2 SVGAGI. This CDR3 contains 15 residues. Unmatched junction bases numbered 5, after V lost 7 bases and J lost 0 bases. As DNA, the CDR3 is TGTGCCAGCAACCCGGGACAGGCCTCCTACAATGAGCAGTTCTTC. It translates to CASNPGQASYNEQFF.

This chain uses TRBV30 with TRBJ1-5; possibly TRBD1 for D (5 bases). Per germline, CDR1 GTSNPN and CDR2 SVGIG (reference sequence). V lost 2 bases and J lost 0, with 14 bases in between. CDR3 length: 16 amino acids. The CDR3 sequence is CAWSFRASYSNQPQHF. The CDR3 coding sequence is TGTGCCTGGAGTTTCAGGGCATCGTATAGCAATCAGCCCCAGCATTTT.

The chain is built from TRBV12-5 and TRBJ1-3, with a weak D call TRBD1 (6 bases). CDR3 length: 16 amino acids. Germline loops: CDR1 LGHNT, CDR2 FRNRAP. Trimming left V 4 bases short and J 2 bases short, with 15 bases between. CDR3 residues: CASGSPDRPTGNTIYF. The CDR3 DNA sequence: TGTGCTAGTGGTTCCCCAGACAGGCCAACTGGAAACACCATATATTTT.

V and J are TRBV3-1 (or the pseudogene TRBV3-2) and TRBJ1-2; TRBD1 is a possible D gene (5 bases). The V and J ends lost 3 bases and 7 bases respectively, with 12 bases between them. This CDR3 has 13 residues. Germline-derived CDR1 and CDR2 are LGHDT and YNNKEL (reference sequence). Here the CDR3 reads CASSQQGSTGYTF. CDR3 nucleotide sequence: TGTGCCAGCAGCCAGCAGGGATCCACTGGCTACACCTTC.

V usage is TRBV7-2 and J usage is TRBJ1-5; weak D call: TRBD1 (6 bases). The CDR3 loop spans 15 amino acids. Germline assignment: CDR1 SGHTA and CDR2 FQGNSA. V was clipped by 2 bases and J by 1 base, with 9 bases between them. The CDR3 protein is CASSLTGQSNQPQHF. For the CDR3, the DNA is TGTGCCAGCAGCTTAACCGGACAGAGCAATCAGCCCCAGCATTTT.

In its sample, this clone was seen many times. The chain combines TRBV24-1 with TRBJ1-1, with 10 bases that match TRBD1. The CDR3 spans 13 residues. The germline CDR1 and CDR2 sequences are KGHDR and SFDVKD. V trimming: 5 bases; J trimming: 7 bases; junction bases outside the gene matches: 3. Here the CDR3 DNA reads TGTGCCACCAGTGTGGGGGACAGGGGTGAAGCTTTCTTT. As protein: CATSVGDRGEAFF.

V usage is TRBV9 and J usage is TRBJ1-4; 9 bases fit TRBD1. CDR1 and CDR2 from the germline V gene are SGDLS and YYNGEE. The CDR3 runs 16 residues. J lost 6 bases, V lost 4 bases, and 10 bases had no gene match. The CDR3 DNA follows: TGTGCCAGCAGCAAAGGAATTAGGACAGGGGATGAAAAACTGTTTTTT. Protein: CASSKGIRTGDEKLFF.

V gene TRBV3-1 (or the pseudogene TRBV3-2) combines with J gene TRBJ2-4, with TRBD1 matching over 12 bases. The CDR3 sequence is 16 residues long. V gave up 8 bases and J gave up 0 bases; unmatched junction bases: 5. Per germline, CDR1 LGHDT and CDR2 YNNKEL (reference sequence). The CDR3 nucleotides read TGTGCCAGCGGGGACAGGGGGCCCCGAGCCAAAAACATTCAGTACTTC. Translation gives CASGDRGPRAKNIQYF.

This clone came up once. V and J are TRBV18 and TRBJ1-5; unclear D gene. Germline V lookup: CDR1 KGHSH, CDR2 LQKENI. The CDR3 loop spans 15 amino acids. V lost 3 bases to trimming and J lost 0 bases, with 9 bases between them. The CDR3: CASSPRTVSNQPQHF. The CDR3 DNA reads TGTGCCAGCTCACCGAGAACAGTTAGCAATCAGCCCCAGCATTTT.